Listed here are 8 T cell receptor beta chains from one sample, sequenced in a study of a mutant IDH1 vaccine in newly diagnosed glioma (dated by TCRdb to the early 2020s). Library preparation used the immunoSEQ multiplex PCR assay. Sourced from immuneACCESS, this table was stored by TCRdb with only in-frame sequences that have V and J called. A share of the clones is absent; for the studies checked, an unresolved V gene accounts for under half, and the remainder has no known explanation. The sample yields just under 70,000 clones; 80% to 85% were counted once. Of the sample, 12% is held by the ten largest clones. The meaning of the sample's time point label: week 35, safety follow-up. Each vaccine dose was 300 ug of a 20-mer mutant IDH1 peptide in Montanide, given subcutaneously with topical imiquimod. These TCRs are of unknown antigen specificity. The source material was PBMCs, sampled from a glioma patient whose treatment included an IDH1 peptide vaccine. The receptors here all came from a man aged 18 to 29 with glioma.

This clone was seen only a few times. This chain joins TRBV28 and TRBJ1-1; 8 nucleotides line up with TRBD1. This CDR3 region has 23 residues. V dropped 3 bases and J dropped 1; count of bases not matched to a gene: 28. CDR1 and CDR2 (germline): MDHEN, SYDVKM. Here the CDR3 reads CASSFKSPTQGAIPNSRNTEAFF. DNA of the CDR3: TGTGCCAGCAGTTTCAAATCCCCAACGCAGGGGGCGATCCCAAACTCGCGGAACACTGAAGCTTTCTTT.

The rearrangement uses TRBV5-1 and TRBJ1-3; 8 bases match TRBD1. This CDR3 is built from 16 residues. Losses at the gene ends were 0 bases for V and 3 bases for J; bases not matched to a gene: 5. CDR1 and CDR2 from the germline V gene are SGHRS and YFSETQ. The DNA for the CDR3 is TGCGCCAGCAGCTTGGGGGACAGGACCAGTGGAAACACCATATATTTT. This codes for CASSLGDRTSGNTIYF.

The chain joins TRBV7-2 to TRBJ1-3, with D unresolved. The CDR3 consists of 18 residues. The germline V gene encodes CDR1 SGHTA and CDR2 FQGNSA. Trimming pared 0 bases from V and 0 bases from J, leaving 15 bases between. The CDR3 sequence: CASSLAFPGSSSGNTIYF. The CDR3 DNA reads as TGTGCCAGCAGCTTAGCGTTTCCGGGGTCTAGCTCTGGAAACACCATATATTTT.

This clone was recorded only once. The rearrangement joins TRBV5-5 to TRBJ1-5; 9 bases match TRBD1. CDR3 length: 20 amino acids. V gave up 2 bases and J gave up 1 base; unmatched junction bases: 16. Germline-derived CDR1 and CDR2 are SGHKS and YYEKEE (reference sequence). The CDR3 is CASSFGPPLQGARSNQPQHF. The CDR3 bases are TGTGCCAGCAGCTTTGGGCCCCCTCTACAGGGGGCGCGGAGCAATCAGCCCCAGCATTTT.

The J gene is TRBJ1-2, the V gene TRBV5-1; D is ambiguous. This CDR3 is 14 amino acids long. Trimming removed 0 bases from V and 1 base from J, with 7 bases in between. Germline CDR1 and CDR2: SGHRS and YFSETQ. The CDR3 reads CASSLDSLNYGYTF. The CDR3 bases are TGCGCCAGCAGCTTGGATAGCCTTAACTATGGCTACACCTTC.

This sequence joins TRBV5-5 and TRBJ2-7; weak D call: TRBD2 (6 bases). Trimming left V 3 bases short and J 3 bases short, with 10 bases between. CDR1 and CDR2 from the germline V gene are SGHKS and YYEKEE (reference sequence). This CDR3 region has 13 residues. The CDR3 loop is CASSSGRSYEQYF. CDR3 bases: TGTGCCAGCAGCTCGGGGAGGAGCTACGAGCAGTACTTC.

V is TRBV30 and J is TRBJ2-3, with 8 bases matching TRBD1. The CDR3 is made up of 14 amino acids. Germline CDR1 and CDR2: GTSNPN and SVGIG (reference sequence). The junction had 6 bases not matched to a gene; V was cut back by 5 bases and J by 2 bases. Written as DNA, the CDR3 is TGTGCCTGGGGGGTGACAGGGGCCACAGATACGCAGTATTTT. Its translation is CAWGVTGATDTQYF.

This chain uses TRBV7-2 with TRBJ1-1, with 8 bases aligning to TRBD1. Per the germline V gene, CDR1 is SGHTA and CDR2 is FQGNSA. The CDR3 runs to 15 residues. V lost 5 bases, J lost 1 base, and 6 bases stayed unmatched. The CDR3 DNA reads TGTGCCAGCAGCCCACGGGACAGGCCGAACACTGAAGCTTTCTTT. Amino acids: CASSPRDRPNTEAFF.